These 17 T cell receptor beta chains were sequenced from one sample in a study of beta chain features in type 1 diabetes. Points from the study as a whole: When Type 1 diabetes patients were examined, their TCRB CDR3s proved moderately but significantly shorter in all four CD4+ subsets.

Expressed TCRB transcripts were sequenced, since all the RNA that had been isolated was reverse transcribed. Data came from immunoSEQ multiplex PCR; TCRdb stores just in-frame clones and leaves some out. Altogether some 63,000 clones are present, just under 50% being singletons, with the ten largest covering roughly 0.7%. The antigens for these receptors are not known. The sequencing input was central memory CD4+ T cells from blood. The receptor set was obtained from a man aged 25 to 45 with type 1 diabetes.

The V call is TRBV29-1, the J call TRBJ1-1, with TRBD1 matching over 8 bases. Germline loops: CDR1 SQVTM, CDR2 ANQGSEA. J was trimmed by 1 base and V by 8 bases; bases with no gene match: 6. This CDR3 is built from 13 residues. The DNA of the CDR3 is TGCAGCCACAAGACAGGGGCGAACACTGAAGCTTTCTTT. This translates into CSHKTGANTEAFF.

By frequency in the sample, this clone is medium-sized (0.01 to 0.1%). The chain couples TRBV7-9 to TRBJ2-7; weak D call: TRBD1 (6 bases). The germline V gene encodes CDR1 SEHNR and CDR2 FQNEAQ (reference sequence). V dropped 4 bases and J dropped 0 bases, with 13 bases sitting between them. This CDR3 is built from 15 residues. The CDR3 bases are TGTGCCAGCAGCTCGGACAGCTCTGTCTCCTACGAGCAGTACTTC. It codes for CASSSDSSVSYEQYF.

The chain is built from TRBV7-9 and TRBJ2-3, with D perhaps matching TRBD2 (6 bases). Germline assignment: CDR1 SEHNR and CDR2 FQNEAQ (reference sequence). Deletions cut 0 bases from V and 4 bases from J, with 14 bases between. The CDR3 is 16 residues long. The DNA for the CDR3 is TGTGCCAGCAGCTTAGCGGGCGGGAAGCCTTCAGATACGCAGTATTTT. Amino acids: CASSLAGGKPSDTQYF.

V and J are TRBV20-1 and TRBJ2-5, with D possibly matching TRBD1 (5 bases). V shed 4 bases and J shed 2 bases, with 5 bases lying between them. This CDR3 region has 11 residues. CDR1 DFQATT and CDR2 SNEGSKA come from the germline V gene (reference sequence). The CDR3 protein is CSATGQETQYF. For the CDR3, the DNA is TGCAGTGCTACAGGGCAAGAGACCCAGTACTTC.

A few counts support this clone. V usage is TRBV5-1 and J usage is TRBJ2-5; a possible D gene is TRBD2 (5 bases). CDR3 length equals 14 residues. Germline lookup yields CDR1 SGHRS and CDR2 YFSETQ. Trimming left V 4 bases short and J 7 bases short, with 17 bases between. CDR3 in DNA: TGCGCCAGCAGCACGGACTCCTACGAGGGGACCCAGTACTTC. Translating it yields CASSTDSYEGTQYF.

This clone was detected only a few times. The rearrangement links TRBV4-1 to TRBJ2-5; weak D call: TRBD2 (6 bases). There are 13 residues in the CDR3. The V gene's germline CDR1 is MGHRA and CDR2 YSYEKL. V was cut by 5 bases and J by 9 bases, with 16 bases left in between. The CDR3 sequence is CASSAGPQRAQYF. The CDR3 DNA sequence: TGCGCCAGCAGCGCGGGACCCCAGAGAGCCCAGTACTTC.

The chain employs TRBV5-4 and TRBJ1-3; D gene unclear. The CDR3 sequence is 13 residues long. Germline V gene lookup returns CDR1 SGHNT and CDR2 YYREEE (reference sequence). V gave up 4 bases and J gave up 0 bases, with 5 bases separating them. CDR3 loop: CASSPRSGNTIYF. CDR3 nucleotide sequence: TGTGCCAGCAGCCCCCGCTCTGGAAACACCATATATTTT.

This clone was seen a few times. V is TRBV7-9 and J is TRBJ1-2; 8 bases fit TRBD1. V lost 5 bases to trimming and J lost 5 bases; unmatched junction nucleotides: 10. This CDR3 is built from 15 residues. Germline V gene lookup returns CDR1 SEHNR and CDR2 FQNEAQ (reference sequence). The CDR3 is CASSALDRGGYGYTF. Here the CDR3 DNA reads TGTGCCAGCAGCGCCCTAGACAGGGGCGGGTATGGCTACACCTTC.

The V and J genes are TRBV25-1 and TRBJ1-2, with D possibly matching TRBD1 (5 bases). The V gene's germline CDR1 is MGHDK and CDR2 SYGVNS. Trimming stripped 5 bases from V and 0 bases from J, with 10 bases between. The CDR3 loop spans 14 amino acids. CDR3 DNA: TGTGCCAGCAGTTCAGCGGGGCCTAACTATGGCTACACCTTC. Translating it yields CASSSAGPNYGYTF.

The table lists this clone with a few counts. This sequence joins TRBV19 and TRBJ2-1; 9 bases map to TRBD1. Germline V CDR1 and CDR2: LNHDA, SQIVND (reference sequence). Losses at the gene ends were 6 bases for V and 7 bases for J; bases not matched to a gene: 7. This CDR3 is 14 amino acids long. In DNA, the CDR3 is TGTGCCAGTAGCCTACAGGGGGCAGGTAATGAGCAGTTCTTC. Translation: CASSLQGAGNEQFF. Filled out from reference TRBV19 and TRBJ2-1, the complete variable domain reads DGGITQSPKYLFRKEGQNVTLSCEQNLNHDAMYWYRQDPGQGLRLIYYSQIVNDFQKGDIAEGYSVSREKKESFPLTVTSAQKNPTAFYLCASSLQGAGNEQFFGPGTRLTVL.

The J gene is TRBJ2-1, the V gene TRBV9; the match to TRBD2 covers 7 bases. The CDR3 totals 16 residues. The trim removed 2 bases at V and 8 bases at J, leaving 13 bases unmatched. Germline CDR1 SGDLS, CDR2 YYNGEE. The DNA for the CDR3 is TGTGCCAGCAGCGTTTATGGGCGGGAGAAACGAGATGAGCAGTTCTTC. This gives the protein CASSVYGREKRDEQFF.

The table lists this clone with a few counts. The J gene is TRBJ1-5, the V gene TRBV6-1; perhaps TRBD1 as D (5 bases). The CDR3 runs 15 residues. Between the trimmed V and J ends, which lost 5 bases and 6 bases, there was a span of 17 bases. Looked up from germline, CDR1 is MNHNS and CDR2 is SASEGT. The DNA of the CDR3 is TGTGCCAGCAGTCTAAGGGGTTTAGGTAGTCAGCCCCAGCATTTT. It translates to CASSLRGLGSQPQHF.

J is TRBJ1-5 and V is TRBV2; D is possibly TRBD1 (5 bases). The CDR3 has 13 amino acids. Per germline, CDR1 SNHLY and CDR2 FYNNEI. Between the trimmed V and J ends, which lost 4 bases and 4 bases, there was a span of 8 bases. The CDR3 region has the DNA TGTGCCAGCAGTGCAGGGCAAAATCAGCCCCAGCATTTT. Translation: CASSAGQNQPQHF.

The V and J genes are TRBV6-4 and TRBJ1-2; possibly TRBD1 for D (6 bases). CDR3 length: 14 residues. The V and J ends lost 4 bases and 4 bases respectively, with 13 bases between them. CDR1 and CDR2 from the germline V gene are MRHNA and SNTAGT. This CDR3 reads CASSVGAGLYGYTF. As DNA, the CDR3 is TGTGCCAGCAGTGTGGGGGCAGGCCTCTATGGCTACACCTTC.

The rearrangement uses TRBV23-1 and TRBJ1-2, with 7 bases fitting TRBD1. TRBV23-1 is reported as an ORF; its role is uncertain. CDR3 length: 18 residues. With V trimmed by 2 bases and J by 3 bases, 15 bases remained unmatched. The CDR3 nucleotides read TGCGCCAGCAGTCAACCTTTCCGGGACAGTAGAACCTACTATGGCTACACCTTC. Translated: CASSQPFRDSRTYYGYTF.

The count of this clone is one. The J gene is TRBJ1-2, the V gene TRBV19; TRBD1 matches at 11 bases. Per the germline V gene, CDR1 is LNHDA and CDR2 is SQIVND (reference sequence). J was trimmed by 4 bases and V by 5 bases; bases with no gene match: 18. CDR3 length equals 19 residues. CDR3 loop: CASSALGGTGGLSGYGYTF. The CDR3 DNA reads TGTGCCAGTAGTGCCCTAGGCGGGACAGGGGGATTATCGGGCTATGGCTACACCTTC.

This chain links TRBV5-6 with TRBJ2-7; 7 bases align to TRBD2. This CDR3 comprises 16 residues. V shed 0 bases, J shed 0 bases, and the junction held 6 bases outside the gene matches. Germline lookup yields CDR1 SGHDT and CDR2 YYEEEE. The CDR3 region is CASSLGRLAASYEQYF. The CDR3 region has the DNA TGTGCCAGCAGCTTGGGTCGGCTAGCGGCCTCCTACGAGCAGTACTTC.